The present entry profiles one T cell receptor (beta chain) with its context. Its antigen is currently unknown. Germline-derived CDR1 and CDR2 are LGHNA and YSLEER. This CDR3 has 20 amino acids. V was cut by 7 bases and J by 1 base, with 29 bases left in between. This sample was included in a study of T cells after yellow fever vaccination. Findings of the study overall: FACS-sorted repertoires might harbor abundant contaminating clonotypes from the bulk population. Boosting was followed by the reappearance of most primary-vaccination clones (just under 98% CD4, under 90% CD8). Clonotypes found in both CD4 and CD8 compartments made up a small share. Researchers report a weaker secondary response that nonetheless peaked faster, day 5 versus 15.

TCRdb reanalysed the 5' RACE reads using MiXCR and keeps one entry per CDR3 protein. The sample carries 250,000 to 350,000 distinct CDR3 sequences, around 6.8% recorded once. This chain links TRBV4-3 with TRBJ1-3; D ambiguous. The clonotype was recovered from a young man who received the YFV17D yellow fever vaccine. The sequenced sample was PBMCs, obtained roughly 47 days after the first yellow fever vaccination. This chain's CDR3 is CASTRESPRQWAQSGNTIYF. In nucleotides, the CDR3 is TGCGCCAGCACCCGAGAGAGCCCCAGGCAATGGGCTCAATCTGGAAACACCATATATTTT.